These T cell receptor beta chains were read from a single sample in a study of OX40 agonist ivuxolimab in advanced cancers. Assay: immunoSEQ multiplex PCR; the TCRdb copy retains only in-frame clones and omits some. The data show some 66,000 clones, roughly 84% seen once. The sequences come from CD4+ or CD8+ T cells sorted from blood, collected in a trial of the OX40 agonist ivuxolimab. Receptors originate from an adult with an advanced solid tumor such as melanoma, head and neck, liver or kidney cancer. CDR3s include the opening cysteine and the closing phenylalanine or tryptophan. The order of the fields is V gene, clone size, J gene, D gene, CDR3 protein, CDR3 DNA. D genes are given only for firm matches. Rows give clone size only sometimes, using once, few, many, or a class for an expanded clone.

>TRBV2|.|TRBJ2-1|.
CASKEGTVSYNEQFF
TGTGCCAGCAAAGAGGGGACGGTATCCTACAATGAGCAGTTCTTC
>TRBV6-6|.|TRBJ2-1|TRBD2
CATRAVGGKNNEQFF
TGTGCCACCAGAGCCGTGGGGGGGAAAAACAATGAGCAGTTCTTC
>TRBV14|once|TRBJ1-4|.
CASGGDFDEKLFF
TGTGCCAGCGGCGGGGATTTCGATGAAAAACTGTTTTTT
>TRBV28|.|TRBJ2-2|TRBD2
CASKGSGGRNTGELFF
TGTGCCAGCAAGGGTAGCGGGGGGAGGAACACCGGGGAGCTGTTTTTT
>TRBV2|few|TRBJ2-3|TRBD1
CASSTGGWTDTQYF
TGTGCCAGCAGTACAGGGGGCTGGACAGATACGCAGTATTTT
>TRBV2|.|TRBJ1-1|TRBD1
CASSERQGYTEAFF
TGTGCCAGCAGTGAACGACAGGGGTACACTGAAGCTTTCTTT
>TRBV6-5|.|TRBJ2-7|TRBD2
CASREGLSSYEQYF
TGTGCCAGCAGAGAGGGACTATCCTCCTACGAGCAGTACTTC
>TRBV6-6|once|TRBJ1-1|.
CASRSGRTEAFF
TGTGCCAGCAGAAGCGGACGAACTGAAGCTTTCTTT
>TRBV29-1|.|TRBJ1-1|.
CSVESIGFRGWRAEAFF
TGCAGCGTTGAATCGATTGGGTTTCGGGGTTGGCGGGCTGAAGCTTTCTTT
>TRBV18|.|TRBJ2-7|TRBD1
CASSPKLGGEDEQYF
TGTGCCAGCTCACCAAAGCTAGGGGGCGAGGACGAGCAGTACTTC
>TRBV5-1|.|TRBJ2-1|.
CASSLDTRGEQFF
TGCGCCAGCAGCTTGGATACAAGGGGCGAGCAGTTCTTC
>TRBV5-4|.|TRBJ2-1|.
CASSLRLISYNEQFF
TGTGCCAGCAGCTTGAGGCTCATCTCCTACAATGAGCAGTTCTTC
>TRBV7-8|.|TRBJ2-1|.
CASSLDGGSYNEQFF
TGTGCCAGCAGCTTAGACGGGGGATCCTACAATGAGCAGTTCTTC
>TRBV18|.|TRBJ1-6|TRBD1
CASSPDRGRSSPLHF
TGTGCCAGCTCACCCGACAGGGGGAGAAGTTCACCCCTCCACTTT
>TRBV2|.|TRBJ2-7|.
CASGKDSPQYF
TGTGCCAGCGGGAAGGACAGCCCGCAGTACTTC
>TRBV14|.|TRBJ2-3|.
CASSQDNRRGTDTQYF
TGTGCCAGCAGCCAAGATAATAGGCGGGGCACAGATACGCAGTATTTT
>TRBV7-6|.|TRBJ1-4|.
CASSTRSGATNEKLFF
TGTGCCAGCAGCACCCGCAGCGGCGCAACTAATGAAAAACTGTTTTTT
>TRBV13|once|TRBJ1-2|.
CASSSGLGYGYTF
TGTGCCAGCAGCTCTGGACTGGGCTATGGCTACACCTTC
>TRBV11-2|.|TRBJ2-1|TRBD1
CASSLEGQAHNEQFF
TGTGCCAGCAGCTTAGAGGGACAGGCCCACAATGAGCAGTTCTTC
>TRBV2|.|TRBJ2-5|.
CASDSEETQYF
TGTGCCAGCGACAGCGAAGAGACCCAGTACTTC
>TRBV27|.|TRBJ2-3|.
CASSSALAQYF
TGTGCCAGCAGTTCGGCCCTCGCGCAGTATTTT
>TRBV6-1|once|TRBJ2-5|TRBD1
CASSSGGMGQETQYF
TGTGCCAGCAGTTCAGGGGGTATGGGGCAAGAGACCCAGTACTTC
>TRBV18|.|TRBJ2-2|.
CASSYDSSWGGELFF
TGTGCCAGCTCATACGACAGTTCCTGGGGCGGGGAGCTGTTTTTT
>TRBV2|.|TRBJ2-2|.
CASNLRGGESNTGELFF
TGTGCCAGCAATCTTCGCGGGGGCGAATCGAACACCGGGGAGCTGTTTTTT
>TRBV15|.|TRBJ2-3|.
CATSRDPVKADTQYF
TGTGCCACCAGCAGAGATCCCGTTAAGGCAGATACGCAGTATTTT
>TRBV5-4|.|TRBJ2-5|TRBD1
CASSLGTGGWKTQYF
TGTGCCAGCAGCTTGGGGACAGGGGGTTGGAAGACCCAGTACTTC
>TRBV6-1|few|TRBJ2-7|.
CASSEIHPYEQYF
TGTGCCAGCAGTGAAATTCACCCCTACGAGCAGTACTTC
>TRBV2|.|TRBJ2-3|.
CAVKTGDTQYF
TGTGCCGTGAAGACGGGAGATACGCAGTATTTT
>TRBV4-1|.|TRBJ1-1|.
CASSFQVGGNTEAFF
TGCGCCAGCAGCTTCCAGGTTGGAGGGAACACTGAAGCTTTCTTT
>TRBV9|.|TRBJ2-3|TRBD1
CASSARQGAMADTQYF
TGTGCCAGCAGCGCTAGACAGGGAGCGATGGCAGATACGCAGTATTTT
>TRBV10-1|once|TRBJ2-7|.
CASRTGHEIYEQYF
TGCGCCAGCAGGACGGGACACGAAATCTACGAGCAGTACTTC
>TRBV19|.|TRBJ2-2|TRBD2
CASGIPGLANTGELFF
TGTGCCAGTGGAATCCCGGGACTAGCTAACACCGGGGAGCTGTTTTTT
>TRBV7-9|.|TRBJ2-5|.
CASSLDRRTQETQYF
TGTGCCAGCAGCTTAGATCGACGGACACAAGAGACCCAGTACTTC
>TRBV7-2|.|TRBJ2-6|.
CASCLNSGANVLTF
TGTGCCAGCTGCCTCAACTCTGGGGCCAACGTCCTGACTTTC
>TRBV5-4|.|TRBJ1-6|TRBD1
CASSYSGTGNSPLHF
TGTGCCAGCAGCTATTCCGGGACAGGGAACTCACCCCTCCACTTT
>TRBV5-1|once|TRBJ2-7|TRBD2
CASSLTPGGSYEQYF
TGCGCCAGCAGCTTGACCCCGGGGGGCTCCTACGAGCAGTACTTC
>TRBV4-1|.|TRBJ1-2|.
CACGSRFYGYTF
TGCGCCTGCGGCAGCAGATTCTATGGCTACACCTTC
>TRBV6-5|.|TRBJ1-1|.
CASSLRTDLEAFF
TGTGCCAGCAGCCTCCGGACGGACCTTGAAGCTTTCTTT
>TRBV28|.|TRBJ1-5|.
CASKGTGAGDNQPQHF
TGTGCCAGCAAAGGAACCGGGGCGGGGGACAATCAGCCCCAGCATTTT
>TRBV5-1|.|TRBJ2-1|.
CASGSSQVQSYNEQFF
TGCGCCAGCGGCTCCTCTCAGGTGCAAAGTTACAATGAGCAGTTCTTC
>TRBV21-1|once|TRBJ1-5|.
CASGTVNQPQHF
TGTGCCAGCGGGACAGTCAATCAGCCCCAGCATTTT
>TRBV5-6|.|TRBJ1-5|.
CASSFRDQPQHF
TGTGCCAGCAGCTTCAGGGACCAGCCCCAGCATTTT
>TRBV7-9|.|TRBJ1-3|TRBD1
CASSLGLDRGSGNTIYF
TGTGCCAGCAGCTTAGGGCTGGACAGGGGCTCTGGAAACACCATATATTTT
>TRBV7-8|.|TRBJ1-2|.
CASSLRGDGYTF
TGTGCCAGCAGCTTAAGGGGGGATGGCTACACCTTC
>TRBV2|.|TRBJ1-5|TRBD1
CASETGSKQPQHF
TGTGCCAGCGAGACAGGGTCGAAACAGCCCCAGCATTTT
>TRBV19|.|TRBJ2-3|TRBD2
CASSISRSGASTDTQYF
TGTGCCAGTAGTATTTCCAGAAGCGGGGCTAGCACAGATACGCAGTATTTT
>TRBV11-2|.|TRBJ2-7|.
CASSSLQRSSYEQYF
TGTGCCAGCAGCAGCCTCCAGCGGAGCTCCTACGAGCAGTACTTC
>TRBV28|.|TRBJ2-4|.
CASSSSSTGRDIQYF
TGTGCCAGCAGTTCTTCCTCGACAGGGAGGGACATTCAGTACTTC
>TRBV7-7|.|TRBJ2-1|.
CASSKTGEHEQFF
TGTGCCAGCAGCAAGACAGGAGAGCATGAGCAGTTCTTC
>TRBV9|.|TRBJ2-6|.
CASSGLPAGGANVLTF
TGTGCCAGCAGCGGACTCCCGGCGGGCGGGGCCAACGTCCTGACTTTC
>TRBV7-2|.|TRBJ1-2|.
CASSLDSSDYTF
TGTGCCAGCAGCTTGGACAGCTCCGATTACACCTTC
>TRBV7-9|.|TRBJ2-7|.
CASSPYAHSLEQYF
TGTGCCAGCAGCCCGTACGCCCATTCCCTCGAGCAGTACTTC